These 27 T cell receptor beta chains were all obtained from the same sample, sequenced in a study of cytomegalovirus exposure and HLA in healthy donors. PCR involved 60 Vbeta and 13 Jbeta primers. Assay: immunoSEQ multiplex PCR; the TCRdb copy retains only in-frame clones and omits some. This table has around 100,000 clones, around 80% appearing once. Sequenced sample: PBMCs. Receptors were obtained from a male donor in good health and CMV-seropositive.

This chain connects TRBV9 to TRBJ1-1; 8 bases are a match to TRBD1. The CDR3 runs to 18 residues. CDR1 and CDR2 (germline): SGDLS, YYNGEE. The V gene end was trimmed by 6 bases and the J gene end by 10 bases; junction bases not matched to a gene: 26. The DNA for the CDR3 is TGTGCCAGCACCAATTGGGACGATCCGGACAGGGAGCGGGCGAGAGCTTTCTTT. Translating gives CASTNWDDPDRERARAFF.

The chain uses TRBV18 and TRBJ2-7, with 8 bases matching TRBD1. CDR3 size: 15 residues. Germline assignment: CDR1 KGHSH and CDR2 LQKENI. J lost 1 base, V lost 4 bases, and 6 bases had no gene match. Written as DNA, the CDR3 is TGTGCCAGCTCACAGGGACAGGAGGTGTCCTACGAGCAGTACTTC. Its translation: CASSQGQEVSYEQYF.

The chain couples TRBV19 to TRBJ2-6, with 9 positions matching TRBD2. The germline CDR1 and CDR2 sequences are LNHDA and SQIVND (reference sequence). The trim removed 5 bases at V and 2 bases at J, leaving 13 bases unmatched. This CDR3 is 19 amino acids long. The DNA for the CDR3 is TGTGCCAGTAGTGTGACCCTAGCGGGGAGAAGTGCTGGGGCCAACGTCCTGACTTTC. The encoded protein is CASSVTLAGRSAGANVLTF. Together with reference TRBV19 and TRBJ2-6, the CDR3 gives the full variable domain: DGGITQSPKYLFRKEGQNVTLSCEQNLNHDAMYWYRQDPGQGLRLIYYSQIVNDFQKGDIAEGYSVSREKKESFPLTVTSAQKNPTAFYLCASSVTLAGRSAGANVLTFGAGSRLTVL.

This chain connects TRBV30 to TRBJ1-5, with 8 nucleotides matching TRBD1. The germline V gene has CDR1 GTSNPN and CDR2 SVGIG (reference sequence). The J segment lost 6 bases and the V segment lost 6 bases, leaving 16 bases of the junction unmatched. The CDR3 is 16 amino acids. The CDR3 reads CACLDRGSLSGQPQHF. The DNA of the CDR3 is TGTGCCTGCCTAGACAGGGGCTCCCTTAGTGGTCAGCCCCAGCATTTT.

The V call is TRBV7-9, the J call TRBJ1-6; perhaps TRBD1 as D (6 bases). Germline values: CDR1 SEHNR, CDR2 FQNEAQ (reference sequence). V was cut by 5 bases and J by 7 bases, with 18 bases left in between. This CDR3 is built from 16 residues. CDR3 sequence (DNA): TGTGCCAGCAGCACCAGGACAGCTAAAACCAATTCACCCCTCCACTTT. It translates to CASSTRTAKTNSPLHF.

The CDR3 DNA is TGTGCCAGCAGCCCAATAACTAGCGCACCCGGGGAGCTGTTTTTT. Its protein is CASSPITSAPGELFF. This chain links TRBV7-9 with TRBJ2-2; 7 nucleotides line up with TRBD2. This CDR3 has 15 amino acids. Germline V gives CDR1 SEHNR, CDR2 FQNEAQ (reference sequence). Unmatched junction bases numbered 9, after V lost 5 bases and J lost 6 bases.

The chain links TRBV7-8 to TRBJ1-1; 7 positions agree with TRBD1. Germline-derived CDR1 and CDR2 are SGHVS and FQNEAQ. This CDR3 has 18 residues. V lost 5 bases to trimming and J lost 0 bases; unmatched junction nucleotides: 15. Here the CDR3 DNA reads TGTGCCAGCAGCCAGGGCAGGGGGTTTTTCGACATGAACACTGAAGCTTTCTTT. Its protein product is CASSQGRGFFDMNTEAFF.

The chain has TRBV4-1 and TRBJ2-1; 8 bases align to TRBD2. The CDR3 consists of 15 residues. J was trimmed by 5 bases and V by 1 base; bases with no gene match: 4. Germline-derived CDR1 and CDR2 are MGHRA and YSYEKL. The CDR3 protein is CASSQGLASHNEQFF. The CDR3 bases are TGCGCCAGCAGCCAAGGACTAGCGTCTCACAATGAGCAGTTCTTC.

The genes are TRBV14 and TRBJ2-7; possible D gene TRBD1, 6 bases. Trimming took 6 bases from V and 5 from J, leaving 14 bases between them. Germline V gives CDR1 SGHDN, CDR2 FVKESK. This CDR3 is 13 amino acids long. The CDR3 DNA reads as TGTGCCAGCAGGGGAACAGGGTCGAACGAGCAGTACTTC. As protein: CASRGTGSNEQYF.

The chain joins TRBV25-1 to TRBJ2-7, with 8 positions matching TRBD1. V lost 5 bases to trimming and J lost 0 bases; unmatched junction nucleotides: 9. The CDR3 extends over 16 amino acids. The germline V gene has CDR1 MGHDK and CDR2 SYGVNS. The DNA of the CDR3 is TGTGCCAGCAGTCTAATGACAGGGGCTAGCTCCTACGAGCAGTACTTC. It is translated as CASSLMTGASSYEQYF.

The chain combines TRBV27 with TRBJ1-2, with D tentatively TRBD1 (6 bases). The CDR3 runs 15 residues. V lost 8 bases and J 6 bases, leaving 22 bases between the germline ends. From germline, CDR1 is MNHEY and CDR2 SMNVEV (reference sequence). The CDR3 region is CASLGSQGSFDGYTF. The CDR3 DNA follows: TGTGCCAGCCTTGGGTCACAGGGAAGTTTCGATGGCTACACCTTC.

V is TRBV5-6 and J is TRBJ2-7; TRBD2 matches at 9 bases. Trimming at V came to 4 bases and at J to 5 bases, leaving 13 bases not matched to a gene. The length of the CDR3 is 16 residues. The germline V gene has CDR1 SGHDT and CDR2 YYEEEE. The CDR3 nucleotides read TGTGCCAGCAGCCCGGTCCCAGCGGGGGGTCCTGACGAGCAGTACTTC. As protein: CASSPVPAGGPDEQYF.

This sequence joins TRBV28 and TRBJ1-2, with 9 bases that match TRBD1. The CDR3 loop spans 13 amino acids. The trim removed 6 bases at V and 9 bases at J, leaving 8 bases unmatched. The germline V gene has CDR1 MDHEN and CDR2 SYDVKM. The CDR3 DNA sequence: TGTGCCAGCAGACCACCGGGACAGGGTCGCTACACCTTC. Translated: CASRPPGQGRYTF.

The gene calls are TRBV6-4 and TRBJ1-6, with no clear D. Germline-derived CDR1 and CDR2 are MRHNA and SNTAGT. The CDR3 has 15 amino acids. Trimming cost V 6 bases and J 0 bases, with 9 bases left between them. For the CDR3, the DNA is TGTGCCAGCAGAGAAATTAGCTCCTATAATTCACCCCTCCACTTT. Its translation: CASREISSYNSPLHF.

The genes are TRBV9 and TRBJ1-6; a weak D match, TRBD1 (6 bases). CDR1 SGDLS and CDR2 YYNGEE come from the germline V gene. The ends were cut back, 1 base at V and 4 bases at J, with 9 bases in the middle. CDR3 length: 15 amino acids. The CDR3 spells CASSVNGQYNSPLHF. DNA for the CDR3: TGTGCCAGCAGCGTAAACGGACAGTATAATTCACCCCTCCACTTT.

CDR3: CASSPRVAGELFF. DNA of the CDR3: TGTGCCAGCAGCCCCCGGGTTGCCGGGGAGCTGTTTTTT. V and J are TRBV7-7 and TRBJ2-2; D unresolved. Deletions cut 5 bases from V and 6 bases from J, with 10 bases between. The CDR3 has 13 residues. Germline-derived CDR1 and CDR2 are SSHAT and FNYEAQ (reference sequence).

The rearrangement uses TRBV19 and TRBJ2-7; 12 bases align to TRBD1. Germline CDR1 is LNHDA and CDR2 is SQIVND (reference sequence). V was pared by 3 bases and J by 3 bases, with 3 bases of the junction left unmatched. The CDR3 sequence is 15 residues long. Written as DNA, the CDR3 is TGTGCCAGTAGTATTGGGACAGGGGGCTTCTACGAGCAGTACTTC. Its translation: CASSIGTGGFYEQYF.

The V gene is TRBV15, the J gene TRBJ2-6, with 10 bases aligning to TRBD1. The CDR3 runs 18 residues. V lost 2 bases, J lost 2 bases, and 6 bases stayed unmatched. Germline V gives CDR1 LNHNV, CDR2 YYDKDF (reference sequence). The CDR3 coding sequence is TGTGCCACCAGCAGACTTGACAGGGGGCCCACTGGGGCCAACGTCCTGACTTTC. Its translation: CATSRLDRGPTGANVLTF.

The chain joins TRBV9 to TRBJ2-1, with 9 bases matching TRBD2. Germline CDR1 and CDR2: SGDLS and YYNGEE. V lost 1 base to trimming and J lost 4 bases; unmatched junction nucleotides: 6. CDR3 length: 16 residues. The CDR3 nucleotides read TGTGCCAGCAGCGTATCCGCGGGGGGGGGTTACAATGAGCAGTTCTTC. Protein: CASSVSAGGGYNEQFF.

The chain is built from TRBV6-1 and TRBJ2-3; unclear D gene. The germline V and J ends were trimmed by 4 bases and 3 bases, with 11 bases remaining between them. Germline V gives CDR1 MNHNS, CDR2 SASEGT. The CDR3 contains 14 residues. CDR3: CASSVPLQTDTQYF. CDR3 DNA: TGTGCCAGCAGTGTCCCCCTACAGACAGATACGCAGTATTTT.

J is TRBJ2-4 and V is TRBV4-1, with a possible D match to TRBD1 (5 bases). The germline V gene encodes CDR1 MGHRA and CDR2 YSYEKL. CDR3 length: 15 amino acids. V was cut by 4 bases and J by 0 bases, with 10 bases left in between. Here the CDR3 reads CASSPGQLAKNIQYF. The DNA for the CDR3 is TGCGCCAGCAGCCCCGGACAACTAGCCAAAAACATTCAGTACTTC.

CDR3 in DNA: TGCAGCGTTGAAGAAGGACAGACCGGGGAGGCTTTCTTT. Its protein product is CSVEEGQTGEAFF. This sequence joins TRBV29-1 and TRBJ1-1; possibly TRBD1 for D (6 bases). The CDR3 spans 13 residues. Trimming removed 0 bases at V and 11 bases at J, with 16 bases between. The germline CDR1 and CDR2 sequences are SQVTM and ANQGSEA.

This clone has just a few counts. The rearrangement joins TRBV28 to TRBJ1-1, with D perhaps matching TRBD1 (5 bases). V was cut by 5 bases and J by 5 bases, with 18 bases left in between. The length of the CDR3 is 15 residues. From germline, CDR1 is MDHEN and CDR2 SYDVKM. The CDR3, as DNA: TGTGCCAGCAGTCCCTTGGACGTAAAGGGGACTGAAGCTTTCTTT. As protein: CASSPLDVKGTEAFF.

The chain has TRBV7-6 and TRBJ2-7, with 7 bases identical to TRBD1. The germline gives CDR1 SGHVS, CDR2 FNYEAQ. The V gene end was trimmed by 5 bases and the J gene end by 0 bases; junction bases not matched to a gene: 13. CDR3 length: 17 amino acids. As DNA, the CDR3 is TGTGCCAGCAGCCCACTAGGACAGGACAGCCACTCCTACGAGCAGTACTTC. It yields the protein CASSPLGQDSHSYEQYF. Full variable domain (rest looked up from reference TRBV7-6 and TRBJ2-7): GAGVSQSPRYKVTKRGQDVALRCDPISGHVSLYWYRQALGQGPEFLTYFNYEAQQDKSGLPNDRFSAERPEGSISTLTIQRTEQRDSAMYRCASSPLGQDSHSYEQYFGPGTRLTVT.

In its sample, this clone was seen a few times. Written as DNA, the CDR3 is TGTGCCTGGAAAATTAATCTAGTCCCCACAGATACGCAGTATTTT. Its translation: CAWKINLVPTDTQYF. V gene TRBV30 combines with J gene TRBJ2-3; D gene ambiguous. CDR3 length: 15 amino acids. Germline CDR1 reads GTSNPN; CDR2 reads SVGIG (reference sequence). V was shortened by 4 bases and J by 2 bases, with 16 bases between the two germline ends.

The chain couples TRBV6-4 to TRBJ2-3; 8 nucleotides line up with TRBD2. Germline V gene lookup returns CDR1 MRHNA and CDR2 SNTAGT. This CDR3 region has 15 residues. J lost 1 base, V lost 6 bases, and 6 bases had no gene match. CDR3 sequence (DNA): TGTGCCAGCAGCAAAGAACTAGCGGGCACAGATACGCAGTATTTT. As protein: CASSKELAGTDTQYF.

The chain uses TRBV4-2 and TRBJ2-1; tentative D call: TRBD2 (6 bases). Germline lookup yields CDR1 LGHNA and CDR2 YNFKEQ. The CDR3 is 14 amino acids. Trimming took 0 bases from V and 8 from J, leaving 11 bases between them. The chain's CDR3 is CASSQDRGIDEQFF. The CDR3 bases are TGTGCCAGCAGCCAAGATCGGGGGATCGATGAGCAGTTCTTC.